This is a list of T cell receptor beta chains from one sample in a study of blood T cells in healthy people across ages. TCRdb independently ran MiXCR on the 5' RACE reads; one entry per CDR3 protein. The sample lists approximately 800,000 distinct CDR3 sequences, more than 35% occurring once. Sequencing was carried out using blood. The receptors were sampled from a man older than 75 in good health. The CDR3 runs from the conserved cysteine through the conserved F or W. Each record gives: clone size, D gene, V gene, J gene, CDR3 DNA, CDR3 protein. A D gene is named only where the DNA matches it firmly. Part of the rows lack a size; the others show once, few, many or a class for expanded clones.

>.|TRBD1|TRBV20-1|TRBJ1-1
TGCAGTGCTAGACTCCCCGGACAGGGGGTTGGTGGCACTGAAGCTTTCTTT
CSARLPGQGVGGTEAFF
>.|.|TRBV19|TRBJ2-3
TGTGCCAGTAGTATCAGCCCGCAGACTGATACGCAGTATTTT
CASSISPQTDTQYF
>few|TRBD2|TRBV28|TRBJ2-4
TGTGCCAGCAGTTGGGGCTTTAGTGCCGGGACTAGCGGGAGTAAGGAGGCCAAAAACATTCAGTACTTC
CASSWGFSAGTSGSKEAKNIQYF
>once|TRBD2|TRBV7-3|TRBJ2-1
TGTGCCAGCAGCTCCGGGACTAGCGGGAGGAGTTTAAAGTTCTTC
CASSSGTSGRSLKFF
>.|TRBD2|TRBV7-6|TRBJ2-1
TGTGCCAGCAGCTTAGCGCGGCCTAGCGGGAGGGCCAAGGAGCAGTTCTTC
CASSLARPSGRAKEQFF
>once|TRBD1|TRBV20-1|TRBJ1-6
TGCAGTGCTAGAAAGGGGGGACAGATCACTTCACCCCTCCACTTT
CSARKGGQITSPLHF
>few|TRBD1|TRBV5-1|TRBJ2-3
TGCGCCAGCAAACAGGGGGCGAACACAGATACGCAGTATTTT
CASKQGANTDTQYF
>few|.|TRBV12-3/TRBV12-4|TRBJ1-6
TGTGCCAGCAGTTTACCGGGGTTTGGGTCACCCCTCCACTTT
CASSLPGFGSPLHF
>.|.|TRBV29-1|TRBJ2-5
TGCAGCGTTGAACGAGGGGTCCAAGAGACCCAGTACTTC
CSVERGVQETQYF
>.|.|TRBV25-1|TRBJ1-2
TGTGCCAGCAGTGACCCCCGTAAGGGGGGCAGAGCTAACTATGGCTACACCTTC
CASSDPRKGGRANYGYTF
>.|TRBD1|TRBV24-1|TRBJ2-2
TGTGCCACGCAGCGACAGGGAAGGATCGGGGAGCTGTTTTTT
CATQRQGRIGELFF
>few|TRBD2|TRBV20-1|TRBJ2-1
TGCAGTGCGGGTCTAGCGGTCTACAATGAGCAGTTCTTC
CSAGLAVYNEQFF
>.|TRBD2|TRBV5-1|TRBJ2-1
TGCGCCTGCGAAATGCTAGCGGGGTCTGAGCAGTTCTTC
CACEMLAGSEQFF
>few|TRBD1|TRBV29-1|TRBJ2-3
TGCAGCGTTCAAGGGACAGAAGTCTCAGATACGCAGTATTTT
CSVQGTEVSDTQYF
>.|.|TRBV9|TRBJ2-4
TGTGCCAGCGGCGAGGGACACGGATACATTCAGTACTTC
CASGEGHGYIQYF
>.|TRBD1|TRBV5-5|TRBJ2-3
TGTGCCAGCAGCCCAGGACAGGGGGCATCAGATACGCAGTATTTT
CASSPGQGASDTQYF
>.|.|TRBV20-1|TRBJ2-1
TGCAGCGAGACGGGACCAGTACGCCAGGAGCAGTTCTTC
CSETGPVRQEQFF
>.|TRBD2|TRBV28|TRBJ2-5
TGTGCCAGCAGTTTATGGGGGGGGGGACAAGAGACCCAGTACTTC
CASSLWGGGQETQYF
>few|.|TRBV6-1|TRBJ2-5
TGTGCCAGCACCCCAAGTCGGGACCAGTACTTC
CASTPSRDQYF
>.|.|TRBV12-3/TRBV12-4|TRBJ1-2
TGTGCCAGCAGTTTACAGACTGGGCGCGGCTACACCTTC
CASSLQTGRGYTF
>.|.|TRBV10-3|TRBJ2-5
TGTGCCATCGGGCCCGGGACGGCTAGGCAGACCCAGTACTTC
CAIGPGTARQTQYF
>few|.|TRBV12-3/TRBV12-4|TRBJ2-5
TGTGCCGGATCCCGAGAGGCAAGGGAGACCCAGTACTTC
CAGSREARETQYF
>few|TRBD1|TRBV6-2/TRBV6-3|TRBJ2-1
TGTGCCAGCAGTGCAATCCGGGACAGGGGGGATGAGCAGTTCTTC
CASSAIRDRGDEQFF
>.|TRBD2|TRBV12-3/TRBV12-4|TRBJ2-2
TGTGCCAGCAGTTTAGCCTCCTGGACTAGCGGGAGGGCCGTCCCCGGGGAGCTGTTTTTT
CASSLASWTSGRAVPGELFF
>.|.|TRBV2|TRBJ2-7
TGTGCCAGCAGTCTGCATGACAGGATCTCCTACGAGCAGTACTTC
CASSLHDRISYEQYF
>.|TRBD1|TRBV5-1|TRBJ2-2
TGCGCCAGCAGCTTGGACAGGGGGCACACCGGGGAGCTGTTTTTT
CASSLDRGHTGELFF
>.|.|TRBV4-1|TRBJ2-1
TGCGCCAGCAGCCAAGAAATACAGGGCTTTTTCAATGAGCAGTTCTTC
CASSQEIQGFFNEQFF
>.|.|TRBV20-1|TRBJ2-5
TGCAGTGCTAGAGATAGGATGGGCGGGCAAGAGACCCAGTACTTC
CSARDRMGGQETQYF
>few|.|TRBV5-1|TRBJ2-5
TGCGCCAGCAGCTTGGGTGGTCTTCGTACGGAGACCCAGTACTTC
CASSLGGLRTETQYF
>.|TRBD2|TRBV12-3/TRBV12-4|TRBJ2-7
TGTGCCAGCAGTTTCTCTGCGGGAGGGGCCACCTACGAGCAGTACTTC
CASSFSAGGATYEQYF
>.|.|TRBV7-2|TRBJ1-4
TGTGCCAGCAGCTTAGATTGGGACATCACAACTAATGAAAAACTGTTTTTT
CASSLDWDITTNEKLFF
>.|TRBD2|TRBV7-2|TRBJ2-7
TGTGCCAGCAGCTTAGCAGAGGGACTAACGCGAGAGCAGTACTTC
CASSLAEGLTREQYF
>.|TRBD1|TRBV28|TRBJ1-3
TGTGCCAGCAGCTACTCCAGGGGGCAGTACGGAAACACCATATATTTT
CASSYSRGQYGNTIYF